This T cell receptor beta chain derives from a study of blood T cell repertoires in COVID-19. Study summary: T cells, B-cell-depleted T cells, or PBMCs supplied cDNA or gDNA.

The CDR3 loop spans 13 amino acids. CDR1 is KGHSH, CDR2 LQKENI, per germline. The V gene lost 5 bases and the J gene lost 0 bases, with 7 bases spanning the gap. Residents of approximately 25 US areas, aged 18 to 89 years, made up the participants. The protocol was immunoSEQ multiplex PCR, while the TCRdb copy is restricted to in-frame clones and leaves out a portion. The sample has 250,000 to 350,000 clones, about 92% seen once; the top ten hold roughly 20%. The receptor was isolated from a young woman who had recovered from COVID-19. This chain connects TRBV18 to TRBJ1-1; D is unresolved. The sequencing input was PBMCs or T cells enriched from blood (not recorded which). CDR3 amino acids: CASSYQVNTEAFF. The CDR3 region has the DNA TGTGCCAGCTCATATCAGGTGAACACTGAAGCTTTCTTT.